Listed here are 29 T cell receptor beta chains from one sample, sequenced in a study of blood T cell repertoires in COVID-19. The data were produced by immunoSEQ multiplex PCR, yet TCRdb's version contains in-frame clones alone and is incomplete. This sample has about 210,000 clones, with around 92% found just once. The material sequenced was PBMCs or T cells enriched from blood (not recorded which). These receptors all come from a woman between 18 and 29 years old who had recovered from COVID-19.

This clone was seen only once. In DNA form, the CDR3 reads TGTGCCACCAGAGCAGACCCCGGGTCGAGTGGCTACACCTTC. Protein product: CATRADPGSSGYTF. The genes are TRBV15 and TRBJ1-2, with no clear D. Germline V gives CDR1 LNHNV, CDR2 YYDKDF (reference sequence). V gave up 6 bases and J gave up 7 bases, with 18 bases separating them. The CDR3 loop spans 14 amino acids.

The chain joins TRBV6-5 to TRBJ1-5; TRBD1 aligns across 7 bases. Germline V CDR1 and CDR2: MNHEY, SVGAGI. V lost 7 bases and J lost 4; bases outside the gene matches: 4. CDR3 length: 13 amino acids. CDR3 protein: CASTTGSNQPQHF. CDR3 DNA sequence: TGTGCCAGCACGACAGGGTCAAATCAGCCCCAGCATTTT.

The J gene is TRBJ1-5, the V gene TRBV18; D might be TRBD1 (5 bases). CDR1 and CDR2 (germline): KGHSH, LQKENI. The CDR3 extends over 15 amino acids. Trimming removed 0 bases at V and 2 bases at J, with 8 bases between. The CDR3 bases are TGTGCCAGCTCACCACCGGGGCCAGGCAATCAGCCCCAGCATTTT. Translation gives CASSPPGPGNQPQHF.

V and J are TRBV9 and TRBJ2-1; 10 bases agree with TRBD2. The V and J ends lost 0 bases and 5 bases, in that order; junction bases with no gene match: 5. The germline gives CDR1 SGDLS, CDR2 YYNGEE. The CDR3 is 16 residues long. CDR3 loop: CASSVGLAGVNNEQFF. In DNA form, the CDR3 reads TGTGCCAGCAGCGTAGGGCTAGCGGGGGTAAACAATGAGCAGTTCTTC.

This sequence joins TRBV6-5 and TRBJ1-1, with a weak D call TRBD1 (6 bases). Germline V CDR1 and CDR2: MNHEY, SVGAGI. V lost 4 bases and J lost 11, with 14 bases in between. The CDR3 loop spans 12 amino acids. The CDR3 sequence: CASSSGQSWAFF. CDR3 coding DNA: TGTGCCAGCAGTTCCGGACAGTCCTGGGCTTTCTTT.

In nucleotides, the CDR3 is TGCGCCAGCAGCCAAGGAGGCGGGACAGGGAGGAAACGGACTGAAGCTTTCTTT. Translation gives CASSQGGGTGRKRTEAFF. The chain recombines TRBV4-1 with TRBJ1-1; 9 bases line up with TRBD1. Per germline, CDR1 MGHRA and CDR2 YSYEKL. The CDR3 is 18 residues long. The junction had 14 bases not matched to a gene; V was cut back by 1 base and J by 5 bases.

V is TRBV4-1 and J is TRBJ1-2; the D is unclear. The CDR3 extends over 12 amino acids. V dropped 0 bases and J dropped 8 bases, with 7 bases sitting between them. Per the germline V gene, CDR1 is MGHRA and CDR2 is YSYEKL. The CDR3 region has the DNA TGCGCCAGCAGCCAAGACTCAGTCGGCTACACCTTC. Protein: CASSQDSVGYTF.

The CDR3 reads CAWSSGPGGYTF. The CDR3 DNA is TGTGCCTGGTCGTCCGGGCCGGGAGGCTACACCTTC. The V call is TRBV30, the J call TRBJ1-2; D is uncertain. The germline gives CDR1 GTSNPN, CDR2 SVGIG (reference sequence). The CDR3 has 12 residues. Trimming took off 5 bases at V and 8 bases at J, with 15 bases between the two ends.

This clone was observed a single time. V usage is TRBV4-1 and J usage is TRBJ2-3; D is uncertain. From germline, CDR1 is MGHRA and CDR2 YSYEKL. CDR3 length equals 13 residues. The V gene lost 4 bases and the J gene lost 3 bases, with 8 bases spanning the gap. The CDR3 here is CASSRKLTDTQYF. Here the CDR3 DNA reads TGCGCCAGCAGCCGAAAGCTTACAGATACGCAGTATTTT.

V usage is TRBV3-1 (or the pseudogene TRBV3-2) and J usage is TRBJ1-2; 11 nucleotides align to TRBD1. Germline CDR1 is LGHDT and CDR2 is YNNKEL (reference sequence). V dropped 0 bases and J dropped 2; count of bases not matched to a gene: 14. The length of the CDR3 is 20 residues. CDR3 DNA sequence: TGTGCCAGCAGCCAAGAGGTATCGGACAGGGGGCGGTGGTTAAACTATGGCTACACCTTC. This sequence encodes CASSQEVSDRGRWLNYGYTF.

The CDR3 protein is CAWTRGAPEGRGTQYF. CDR3 bases: TGTGCCTGGACCCGGGGGGCCCCGGAGGGTAGAGGTACGCAGTATTTT. This chain uses TRBV30 with TRBJ2-3; weak D call: TRBD2 (7 bases). CDR1 and CDR2 (germline): GTSNPN, SVGIG (reference sequence). The ends were cut back, 4 bases at V and 8 bases at J, with 25 bases in the middle. The CDR3 runs to 16 residues.

This clone has a handful of counts. This rearrangement joins TRBV11-2 to TRBJ2-7; 9 bases are a match to TRBD1. The V and J ends lost 1 base and 6 bases, in that order; junction bases with no gene match: 7. The CDR3 covers 15 residues. CDR1 is SGHAT, CDR2 FQNNGV, per germline. The CDR3 sequence is CASSLGSTGGSEQYF. CDR3 nucleotides: TGTGCCAGCAGCTTAGGCTCGACAGGGGGGAGCGAGCAGTACTTC.

V usage is TRBV7-9 and J usage is TRBJ2-3; D perhaps matches TRBD1 (7 bases). The V end lost 7 bases, the J end lost 3 bases, and 14 bases lay between the germline ends. The CDR3 contains 14 residues. CDR1 SEHNR and CDR2 FQNEAQ come from the germline V gene (reference sequence). The chain's CDR3 is CASKEGAETDTQYF. CDR3 nucleotide sequence: TGTGCCAGCAAGGAGGGGGCGGAGACAGATACGCAGTATTTT.

The chain is built from TRBV30 and TRBJ1-1; D is unresolved. V dropped 2 bases and J dropped 1 base, with 8 bases sitting between them. CDR3 size: 13 residues. Germline V gene data show CDR1 as GTSNPN and CDR2 as SVGIG (reference sequence). In DNA, the CDR3 is TGTGCCTGGAGTATGGACTCGAACACTGAAGCTTTCTTT. Encoded protein: CAWSMDSNTEAFF.

The chain couples TRBV30 to TRBJ1-6, with D perhaps TRBD1 (6 bases). The CDR3 runs to 15 residues. In germline, CDR1 is GTSNPN, CDR2 SVGIG (reference sequence). V was pared by 0 bases and J by 7 bases, with 13 bases between. The CDR3 DNA is TGTGCCTGGAGTGTATTCGGACAGCAGAATTCACCCCTCCACTTT. Translating it yields CAWSVFGQQNSPLHF.

This chain connects TRBV6-5 to TRBJ1-2, with D possibly matching TRBD1 (6 bases). The CDR3 covers 15 residues. The germline V gene encodes CDR1 MNHEY and CDR2 SVGAGI. The V end was cut by 2 bases, the J end by 0 bases, with 10 bases between. This CDR3 is CASSYLQGTNYGYTF. CDR3 in DNA: TGTGCCAGCAGTTACCTACAGGGAACTAACTATGGCTACACCTTC.

The chain is built from TRBV27 and TRBJ2-5; possibly TRBD2 for D (7 bases). V shed 7 bases and J shed 3 bases, with 18 bases lying between them. The CDR3 covers 15 residues. The germline CDR1 and CDR2 sequences are MNHEY and SMNVEV (reference sequence). The CDR3 spells CASTALGGPEETQYF. The CDR3 DNA reads as TGTGCCAGCACCGCACTGGGGGGGCCGGAAGAGACCCAGTACTTC.

The chain recombines TRBV28 with TRBJ2-1, with 8 positions matching TRBD1. Germline lookup yields CDR1 MDHEN and CDR2 SYDVKM. Losses at the gene ends were 7 bases for V and 8 bases for J; bases not matched to a gene: 10. The CDR3 runs 14 residues. The CDR3 loop is CASIAQGAIDEQFF. CDR3 coding DNA: TGTGCCAGCATCGCCCAGGGGGCGATAGATGAGCAGTTCTTC.

The chain joins TRBV5-1 to TRBJ2-2, with TRBD2 matching 8 bases. Germline CDR1 SGHRS, CDR2 YFSETQ. The J segment lost 1 base and the V segment lost 3 bases, leaving 2 bases of the junction unmatched. The CDR3 is made up of 15 amino acids. Here the CDR3 reads CASSWRGVNTGELFF. CDR3 coding DNA: TGCGCCAGCAGCTGGCGGGGGGTGAACACCGGGGAGCTGTTTTTT.

This clone was seen only a few times. This sequence joins TRBV6-5 and TRBJ1-4; TRBD1 aligns across 9 bases. CDR3 length equals 14 residues. Per germline, CDR1 MNHEY and CDR2 SVGAGI. V was clipped by 8 bases and J by 5 bases; unmatched bases: 6. CDR3 in amino acids: CASQIGQGNEKLFF. The CDR3 DNA sequence: TGTGCCAGCCAAATCGGACAGGGGAATGAAAAACTGTTTTTT.

This sequence joins TRBV3-1 (or the pseudogene TRBV3-2) and TRBJ1-1; the D gene is possibly TRBD1 (5 bases). Germline CDR1 LGHDT, CDR2 YNNKEL (reference sequence). The CDR3 covers 15 residues. Trimming took off 0 bases at V and 8 bases at J, with 16 bases between the two ends. The CDR3 reads CASSQDSGSQREAFF. Written as DNA, the CDR3 is TGTGCCAGCAGCCAAGACTCAGGGTCCCAGCGAGAAGCTTTCTTT.

V and J are TRBV5-4 and TRBJ2-1; perhaps TRBD2 as D (5 bases). This CDR3 region has 14 residues. Germline assignment: CDR1 SGHNT and CDR2 YYREEE (reference sequence). Trimming removed 0 bases from V and 8 bases from J, with 12 bases in between. The CDR3 loop reads CASSLELDIDEQFF. For the CDR3, the DNA is TGTGCCAGCAGCTTGGAACTAGATATCGATGAGCAGTTCTTC.

J is TRBJ1-6 and V is TRBV5-4; 9 positions match TRBD1. Germline V gives CDR1 SGHNT, CDR2 YYREEE (reference sequence). V lost 3 bases and J lost 0; bases outside the gene matches: 4. This CDR3 region has 17 residues. CDR3 sequence: CASSSGTGSSYNSPLHF. CDR3 in DNA: TGTGCCAGCAGCTCCGGGACAGGGAGCTCCTATAATTCACCCCTCCACTTT. Using reference TRBV5-4 and TRBJ1-6 for the parts outside the CDR3, the full variable domain is ETGVTQSPTHLIKTRGQQVTLRCSSQSGHNTVSWYQQALGQGPQFIFQYYREEENGRGNFPPRFSGLQFPNYSSELNVNALELDDSALYLCASSSGTGSSYNSPLHFGNGTRLTVT.

The rearrangement uses TRBV19 and TRBJ1-2, with a tentative D call TRBD1 (5 bases). Germline assignment: CDR1 LNHDA and CDR2 SQIVND (reference sequence). Between the trimmed V and J ends, which lost 11 bases and 2 bases, there was a span of 15 bases. This CDR3 spans 13 amino acids. The CDR3 spells CASNQGPNYGYTF. As DNA, the CDR3 is TGTGCCTCCAACCAGGGCCCCAACTATGGCTACACCTTC.

This chain links TRBV19 with TRBJ1-1; unclear D gene. Germline V lookup: CDR1 LNHDA, CDR2 SQIVND (reference sequence). The ends were cut back, 6 bases at V and 0 bases at J, with 11 bases in the middle. CDR3 length: 14 residues. In DNA form, the CDR3 reads TGTGCCAGTAGGTTTTCGGGGTTGAACACTGAAGCTTTCTTT. Protein: CASRFSGLNTEAFF.

In nucleotides, the CDR3 is TGTGCCAGTGGACAGGGGGCTAACCAGCCCCAGCATTTT. Its protein product is CASGQGANQPQHF. V gene TRBV25-1 combines with J gene TRBJ1-5; 11 bases fit TRBD1. The germline V gene encodes CDR1 MGHDK and CDR2 SYGVNS. CDR3 length equals 13 residues. The trim removed 9 bases at V and 7 bases at J, leaving 5 bases unmatched.

The V and J genes are TRBV5-1 and TRBJ2-3; D perhaps matches TRBD2 (5 bases). Per the germline V gene, CDR1 is SGHRS and CDR2 is YFSETQ. The CDR3 extends over 14 amino acids. V lost 0 bases to trimming and J lost 10 bases, with 15 bases between them. CDR3 bases: TGCGCCAGCAGCTTGGAGTCTAGCAGTACAGCGCAGTATTTT. Translation: CASSLESSSTAQYF. The variable domain in full, with the rest retrieved from reference TRBV5-1 and TRBJ2-3, is KAGVTQTPRYLIKTRGQQVTLSCSPISGHRSVSWYQQTPGQGLQFLFEYFSETQRNKGNFPGRFSGRQFSNSRSEMNVSTLELGDSALYLCASSLESSSTAQYFGPGTRLTVL.

The gene calls are TRBV10-3 and TRBJ2-5; D is perhaps TRBD1 (5 bases). The CDR3 contains 15 residues. Trimming pared 6 bases from V and 2 bases from J, leaving 16 bases between. Germline V gene lookup returns CDR1 ENHRY and CDR2 SYGVKD. The CDR3 sequence: CAISETAQLQETQYF. CDR3 in DNA: TGTGCCATCAGCGAGACAGCACAACTGCAAGAGACCCAGTACTTC.

The J gene is TRBJ2-2, the V gene TRBV19; TRBD2 aligns across 13 bases. This CDR3 contains 16 residues. CDR1 LNHDA and CDR2 SQIVND come from the germline V gene (reference sequence). V was pared by 8 bases and J by 12 bases, with 15 bases of the junction left unmatched. The CDR3 sequence is CASSPIPGTSGVKLFF. CDR3 DNA: TGTGCCAGTTCCCCTATCCCCGGGACTAGCGGGGTGAAGCTGTTTTTT.